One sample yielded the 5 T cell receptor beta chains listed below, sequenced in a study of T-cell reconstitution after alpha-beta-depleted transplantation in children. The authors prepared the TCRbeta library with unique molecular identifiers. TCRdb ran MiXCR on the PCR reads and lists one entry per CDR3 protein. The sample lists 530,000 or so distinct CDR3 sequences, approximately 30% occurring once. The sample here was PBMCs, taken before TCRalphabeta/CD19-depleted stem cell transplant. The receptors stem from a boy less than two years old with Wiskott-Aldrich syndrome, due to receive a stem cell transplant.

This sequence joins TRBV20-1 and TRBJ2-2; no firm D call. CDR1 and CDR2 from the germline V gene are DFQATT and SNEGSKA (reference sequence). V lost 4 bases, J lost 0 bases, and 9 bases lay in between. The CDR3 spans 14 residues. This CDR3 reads CSANPLSNTGELFF. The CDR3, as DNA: TGCAGTGCTAACCCGCTCTCGAACACCGGGGAGCTGTTTTTT.

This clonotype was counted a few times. The CDR3 DNA sequence: TGCAGCGTCGGACAGGGGGCGAGATCAGATACGCAGTATTTT. Protein product: CSVGQGARSDTQYF. V is TRBV29-1 and J is TRBJ2-3, with 11 bases lining up with TRBD1. CDR1 and CDR2 (germline): SQVTM, ANQGSEA. The CDR3 contains 14 residues. The trim removed 6 bases at V and 4 bases at J, leaving 6 bases unmatched.

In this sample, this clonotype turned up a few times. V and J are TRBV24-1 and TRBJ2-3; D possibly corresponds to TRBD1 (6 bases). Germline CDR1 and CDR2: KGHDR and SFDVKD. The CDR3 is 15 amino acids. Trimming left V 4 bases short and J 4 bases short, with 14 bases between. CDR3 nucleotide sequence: TGTGCCACCAGTGAGGCAGGACAGAGGCCAGATACGCAGTATTTT. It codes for CATSEAGQRPDTQYF.

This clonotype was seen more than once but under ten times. The CDR3 spells CASSPSTVPSYEQYF. The CDR3 region has the DNA TGTGCCAGCAGCCCCTCGACGGTGCCTTCCTACGAGCAGTACTTC. The chain employs TRBV7-9 and TRBJ2-7; D is uncertain. V was cut by 5 bases and J by 1 base, with 15 bases left in between. The length of the CDR3 is 15 residues. CDR1 and CDR2 (germline): SEHNR, FQNEAQ (reference sequence).

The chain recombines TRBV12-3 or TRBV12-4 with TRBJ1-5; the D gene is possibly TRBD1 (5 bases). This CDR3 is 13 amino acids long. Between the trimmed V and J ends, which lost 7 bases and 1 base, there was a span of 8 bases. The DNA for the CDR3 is TGTGCCAGCAAGGCAGGGAGCAATCAGCCCCAGCATTTT. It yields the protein CASKAGSNQPQHF.